These 27 T cell receptor beta chains were sequenced from one sample in a study of glioma-infiltrating T cells after dendritic cell vaccination. TCRdb's table, derived via immunoSEQ multiplex PCR, lists solely in-frame clones and lacks some. The sample holds 90,000 to 110,000 clones, 90% seen once. Described time point: after dendritic cell vaccination, including at tumor progression/relapse. This specimen was blood, taken after dendritic cell vaccination. These receptors were collected from a human donor with glioblastoma.

V is TRBV11-2 and J is TRBJ1-6; D unresolved. The CDR3 spans 13 residues. Germline loops: CDR1 SGHAT, CDR2 FQNNGV. The V end was cut by 3 bases, the J end by 6 bases, with 6 bases between. The CDR3 protein is CASSLEGNSPLHF. The CDR3 DNA reads TGTGCCAGCAGCTTGGAGGGTAATTCACCCCTCCACTTT.

The chain has TRBV25-1 and TRBJ1-4, with 7 nucleotides matching TRBD1. With V trimmed by 6 bases and J by 2 bases, 6 bases remained unmatched. The CDR3 sequence is 15 residues long. The germline CDR1 and CDR2 sequences are MGHDK and SYGVNS. The CDR3 loop reads CASSWTGFTNEKLFF. As DNA, the CDR3 is TGTGCCAGCAGCTGGACAGGTTTTACTAATGAAAAACTGTTTTTT.

This rearrangement joins TRBV6-6 to TRBJ1-2; TRBD1 aligns across 7 bases. V gave up 5 bases and J gave up 2 bases; unmatched junction bases: 2. Germline V gene lookup returns CDR1 MNHNY and CDR2 SVGAGI (reference sequence). CDR3 length: 13 amino acids. CDR3 sequence (DNA): TGTGCCAGCAGTCCGGGACAGAACTATGGCTACACCTTC. It encodes CASSPGQNYGYTF.

The chain joins TRBV6-1 to TRBJ2-7, with 8 nucleotides matching TRBD2. CDR1 MNHNS and CDR2 SASEGT come from the germline V gene. Trimming cost V 7 bases and J 5 bases; bases outside gene matches: 10. CDR3 length equals 14 residues. The CDR3 nucleotides read TGTGCCAGCATGGTCCCCCTAGCGGGTAACGAGCAGTACTTC. The encoded protein is CASMVPLAGNEQYF.

Only a few counts were recorded for this clone. V usage is TRBV5-4 and J usage is TRBJ2-1; TRBD2 agrees at 13 bases. Germline lookup yields CDR1 SGHNT and CDR2 YYREEE (reference sequence). Trimming cost V 4 bases and J 10 bases; bases outside gene matches: 11. The CDR3 has 16 amino acids. The CDR3 nucleotides are TGTGCCAGCAGCGGGTGGACTAGCGGGAGATACGGAGAGCAGTTCTTC. This codes for CASSGWTSGRYGEQFF.

This chain joins TRBV19 and TRBJ1-6, with 7 bases lining up with TRBD1. CDR1 and CDR2 (germline): LNHDA, SQIVND (reference sequence). The CDR3 is 14 amino acids. V trimming: 8 bases; J trimming: 10 bases; junction bases outside the gene matches: 11. In nucleotides, the CDR3 is TGTGCCAGTGGCAACCGGGACAGACAATCACCCCTCCACTTT. It yields the protein CASGNRDRQSPLHF.

This chain links TRBV29-1 with TRBJ2-1, with 12 positions matching TRBD2. The CDR3 totals 14 residues. Per the germline V gene, CDR1 is SQVTM and CDR2 is ANQGSEA. V lost 4 bases to trimming and J lost 7 bases; unmatched junction nucleotides: 5. The DNA for the CDR3 is TGCAGCGTTGGGCCTAGCGGGAGGGGAAATGAGCAGTTCTTC. It is translated as CSVGPSGRGNEQFF.

This chain links TRBV7-9 with TRBJ1-2; perhaps TRBD1 as D (5 bases). The germline CDR1 and CDR2 sequences are SEHNR and FQNEAQ (reference sequence). The V gene lost 0 bases and the J gene lost 8 bases, with 16 bases spanning the gap. This CDR3 is built from 15 residues. The chain's CDR3 is CASSLAGQLLGGYTF. The CDR3 DNA sequence: TGTGCCAGCAGCTTAGCGGGGCAGCTGCTCGGGGGCTACACCTTC.

This chain links TRBV4-1 with TRBJ1-2; D not certain. The CDR3 contains 13 residues. Germline values: CDR1 MGHRA, CDR2 YSYEKL. Trimming stripped 7 bases from V and 0 bases from J, with 9 bases between. The CDR3 coding sequence is TGCGCCAGCAAAATCGGAGCTAACTATGGCTACACCTTC. This codes for CASKIGANYGYTF.

The rearrangement links TRBV6-4 to TRBJ1-1; D is unclear. The germline V and J ends were trimmed by 4 bases and 0 bases, with 6 bases remaining between them. CDR1 and CDR2 from the germline V gene are MRHNA and SNTAGT. The CDR3 is made up of 13 amino acids. For the CDR3, the DNA is TGTGCCAGCAGTGTCACTTTGAACACTGAAGCTTTCTTT. Translating it yields CASSVTLNTEAFF.

The chain is built from TRBV5-1 and TRBJ2-1; 7 bases are a match to TRBD2. This CDR3 is built from 15 residues. The germline V gene has CDR1 SGHRS and CDR2 YFSETQ. V was clipped by 0 bases and J by 5 bases; unmatched bases: 5. The CDR3 here is CASSLVRAGDNEQFF. CDR3 nucleotides: TGCGCCAGCAGCTTGGTGCGGGCGGGGGACAATGAGCAGTTCTTC.

The rearrangement uses TRBV5-4 and TRBJ2-3, with D hard to call. Germline V lookup: CDR1 SGHNT, CDR2 YYREEE (reference sequence). Trimming cost V 0 bases and J 0 bases, with 11 bases left between them. This CDR3 contains 16 residues. The chain's CDR3 is CASSLGSTTSTDTQYF. The CDR3 DNA reads TGTGCCAGCAGCTTGGGTAGTACGACTAGCACAGATACGCAGTATTTT.

The chain joins TRBV11-2 to TRBJ2-1, with 10 bases that match TRBD1. The CDR3 has 16 residues. The ends lost 1 base at V and 5 bases at J; junction bases unmatched: 5. Germline CDR1 and CDR2: SGHAT and FQNNGV. The CDR3: CASSLVGTGANNEQFF. In DNA, the CDR3 is TGTGCCAGCAGCTTAGTTGGGACAGGGGCCAACAATGAGCAGTTCTTC. Full variable domain (rest looked up from reference TRBV11-2 and TRBJ2-1): EAGVAQSPRYKIIEKRQSVAFWCNPISGHATLYWYQQILGQGPKLLIQFQNNGVVDDSQLPKDRFSAERLKGVDSTLKIQPAKLEDSAVYLCASSLVGTGANNEQFFGPGTRLTVL.

The gene calls are TRBV19 and TRBJ2-7, with TRBD2 identical over 8 bases. The V gene's germline CDR1 is LNHDA and CDR2 SQIVND (reference sequence). The CDR3 runs 15 residues. J gave up 2 bases and V 7 bases, and 10 bases lay outside the gene matches. CDR3: CASKKAGGTPYEQYF. The CDR3 bases are TGTGCCAGTAAAAAGGCGGGAGGAACCCCCTACGAGCAGTACTTC. The full variable domain, completed using reference TRBV19 and TRBJ2-7, is DGGITQSPKYLFRKEGQNVTLSCEQNLNHDAMYWYRQDPGQGLRLIYYSQIVNDFQKGDIAEGYSVSREKKESFPLTVTSAQKNPTAFYLCASKKAGGTPYEQYFGPGTRLTVT.

The V and J genes are TRBV5-1 and TRBJ2-3, with TRBD1 as a possible D gene (7 bases). Germline V lookup: CDR1 SGHRS, CDR2 YFSETQ. The CDR3 extends over 15 amino acids. The V end lost 6 bases, the J end lost 0 bases, and 14 bases lay between the germline ends. CDR3 in DNA: TGCGCCAGCACGAACGGGGGACAGAGCACAGATACGCAGTATTTT. This translates into CASTNGGQSTDTQYF.

V usage is TRBV7-8 and J usage is TRBJ1-4; 10 bases align to TRBD1. Germline loops: CDR1 SGHVS, CDR2 FQNEAQ. The CDR3 consists of 17 residues. V was pared by 2 bases and J by 5 bases, with 8 bases of the junction left unmatched. The DNA of the CDR3 is TGTGCCAGCAGCTTACGAAGACAGGGGGCGCCGAATGAAAAACTGTTTTTT. This translates into CASSLRRQGAPNEKLFF.

The V gene is TRBV29-1, the J gene TRBJ1-3, with 7 positions matching TRBD1. The CDR3 sequence is 16 residues long. CDR1 and CDR2 (germline): SQVTM, ANQGSEA. V shed 7 bases, J shed 0 bases, and the junction held 12 bases outside the gene matches. The CDR3 DNA sequence: TGCAGCGCTGCTCTAGTCGGGACAGCCTCTGGAAACACCATATATTTT. It specifies CSAALVGTASGNTIYF.

Only one count was recorded for this clone. The chain links TRBV5-6 to TRBJ2-5, with TRBD1 matching 7 bases. V gave up 3 bases and J gave up 1 base; unmatched junction bases: 6. From germline, CDR1 is SGHDT and CDR2 YYEEEE. This CDR3 is 15 amino acids long. DNA of the CDR3: TGTGCCAGCAGCTCCACAAGGGACAGCCAAGAGACCCAGTACTTC. Protein product: CASSSTRDSQETQYF.

The CDR3 DNA sequence: TGCGCCAGCAGCTGGGGACAGGGGGCGAACACTGAAGCTTTCTTT. Translated: CASSWGQGANTEAFF. The chain joins TRBV5-1 to TRBJ1-1, with 12 bases that match TRBD1. With 3 bases clipped from V and 1 base from J, the junction kept 1 base outside the gene matches. Germline CDR1 and CDR2: SGHRS and YFSETQ. This CDR3 is 15 amino acids long.

This chain connects TRBV5-1 to TRBJ1-2; no clear D. The CDR3 runs 12 residues. The V gene lost 0 bases and the J gene lost 5 bases, with 5 bases spanning the gap. CDR1 and CDR2 (germline): SGHRS, YFSETQ. The CDR3 DNA reads as TGCGCCAGCAGCTTGGACCGGTATGGCTACACCTTC. Encoded protein: CASSLDRYGYTF.

The J gene is TRBJ2-7, the V gene TRBV11-1; 10 bases are a match to TRBD1. The CDR3 runs to 17 residues. Trimming removed 5 bases from V and 2 bases from J; junction bases left unmatched: 12. Per germline, CDR1 SGHAT and CDR2 FQDESV (reference sequence). CDR3 region: CASSEDRGSLLTYEQYF. For the CDR3, the DNA is TGTGCCAGCAGCGAGGACAGGGGGTCCCTTCTTACCTACGAGCAGTACTTC.

The chain joins TRBV12-5 to TRBJ1-3; no clear D. This CDR3 has 16 residues. Germline CDR1 LGHNT, CDR2 FRNRAP. V lost 6 bases to trimming and J lost 0 bases, with 15 bases between them. DNA for the CDR3: TGTGCTAGTGGCAACCGGGTGGCTCTCTCTGGAAACACCATATATTTT. This translates into CASGNRVALSGNTIYF.

This clone was detected only a few times. This chain joins TRBV6-1 and TRBJ2-7; tentatively, D is TRBD1 (6 bases). This CDR3 spans 16 amino acids. Germline V gene data show CDR1 as MNHNS and CDR2 as SASEGT. Trimming took off 0 bases at V and 6 bases at J, with 18 bases between the two ends. The CDR3 region is CASSEARAGVSAEQYF. The CDR3 region has the DNA TGTGCCAGCAGTGAAGCCCGGGCAGGGGTCTCGGCCGAGCAGTACTTC.

This chain links TRBV6-5 with TRBJ1-5, with 8 bases aligning to TRBD1. The ends lost 6 bases at V and 7 bases at J; junction bases unmatched: 8. There are 14 residues in the CDR3. Germline V gives CDR1 MNHEY, CDR2 SVGAGI. In DNA, the CDR3 is TGTGCCAGCAGCCTCGACAGGGGAGGACAGCCCCAGCATTTT. This sequence encodes CASSLDRGGQPQHF.

The chain couples TRBV28 to TRBJ2-1, with TRBD1 matching 7 bases. V gave up 5 bases and J gave up 7 bases; unmatched junction bases: 8. The germline V gene has CDR1 MDHEN and CDR2 SYDVKM. The CDR3 extends over 14 amino acids. CDR3 protein: CASSPPGQRNEQFF. In DNA form, the CDR3 reads TGTGCCAGCAGTCCTCCGGGACAGAGAAATGAGCAGTTCTTC.

The V gene is TRBV2, the J gene TRBJ2-1; no reliable D call. The V gene lost 5 bases and the J gene lost 13 bases, with 21 bases spanning the gap. CDR1 and CDR2 from the germline V gene are SNHLY and FYNNEI. CDR3 length: 14 amino acids. Here the CDR3 reads CASSPPLGVAEQFF. As DNA, the CDR3 is TGTGCCAGCAGTCCTCCTTTGGGTGTTGCGGAACAGTTCTTC. The whole variable domain, filled in from reference TRBV2 and TRBJ2-1, reads EPEVTQTPSHQVTQMGQEVILRCVPISNHLYFYWYRQILGQKVEFLVSFYNNEISEKSEIFDDQFSVERPDGSNFTLKIRSTKLEDSAMYFCASSPPLGVAEQFFGPGTRLTVL.

The V and J genes are TRBV2 and TRBJ2-1, with TRBD2 as a possible D gene (6 bases). This CDR3 comprises 13 residues. Germline CDR1 and CDR2: SNHLY and FYNNEI. Trimming stripped 5 bases from V and 10 bases from J, with 15 bases between. CDR3 sequence (DNA): TGTGCCAGCAGTTTCTCCGGGGACTCAGAGCAGTTCTTC. Encoded protein: CASSFSGDSEQFF.